The 27 T cell receptor beta chains given below trace back to one sample, sequenced in a study of shared clonotypes between healthy human individuals. Produced via immunoSEQ multiplex PCR; TCRdb's table is partial and in-frame only. The sample carries 1,400,000 or so clones, approximately 98.5% recorded once. Sequenced material: naive CD4+ T cells sorted from blood. Subset described: CD45RA+ positively selected. Receptor source: a man under 40 in good health.

The chain combines TRBV10-1 with TRBJ2-7; TRBD1 matches 7 bases. This CDR3 is 15 amino acids long. Per germline, CDR1 WNHNN and CDR2 SYGVQD (reference sequence). V shed 6 bases, J shed 2 bases, and the junction held 10 bases outside the gene matches. CDR3 region: CASSQGGARPYEQYF. CDR3 DNA: TGCGCCAGCAGCCAAGGGGGCGCGAGACCCTACGAGCAGTACTTC.

The chain joins TRBV6-5 to TRBJ2-7, with TRBD1 matching over 8 bases. Germline loops: CDR1 MNHEY, CDR2 SVGAGI. This CDR3 has 15 amino acids. V lost 6 bases to trimming and J lost 2 bases; unmatched junction nucleotides: 9. The CDR3 here is CASSPTDRVPYEQYF. The CDR3 nucleotides are TGTGCCAGCAGCCCAACGGACAGGGTCCCCTACGAGCAGTACTTC.

The chain couples TRBV19 to TRBJ2-2; the match to TRBD2 covers 8 bases. The germline V gene encodes CDR1 LNHDA and CDR2 SQIVND (reference sequence). CDR3 length: 14 residues. The trim removed 5 bases at V and 3 bases at J, leaving 2 bases unmatched. The CDR3 region has the DNA TGTGCCAGTAGTCGGACTAGCTACACCGGGGAGCTGTTTTTT. Its protein product is CASSRTSYTGELFF.

The gene calls are TRBV7-3 and TRBJ1-1; D uncertain. Germline assignment: CDR1 SGHTA and CDR2 FQGTGA. CDR3 length equals 13 residues. The germline V and J ends were trimmed by 3 bases and 3 bases, with 8 bases remaining between them. The CDR3 region has the DNA TGTGCCAGCAGCTTCAGGCGGGACACTGAAGCTTTCTTT. As protein: CASSFRRDTEAFF.

The chain employs TRBV28 and TRBJ1-2; 7 bases line up with TRBD1. Germline CDR1 reads MDHEN; CDR2 reads SYDVKM. The CDR3 length is 13 residues. Trimming at V came to 6 bases and at J to 4 bases, leaving 5 bases not matched to a gene. The CDR3 DNA sequence: TGTGCCAGCAGCCGGGGACAGCTCTATGGCTACACCTTC. This translates into CASSRGQLYGYTF.

This chain links TRBV10-1 with TRBJ2-7, with D perhaps TRBD2 (5 bases). CDR3 length: 15 amino acids. Germline assignment: CDR1 WNHNN and CDR2 SYGVQD (reference sequence). Trimming removed 0 bases at V and 0 bases at J, with 9 bases between. The CDR3 is CASSESSGYSYEQYF. In DNA, the CDR3 is TGCGCCAGCAGTGAGTCGAGCGGTTACTCCTACGAGCAGTACTTC.

This sequence joins TRBV27 and TRBJ2-1; D may be TRBD2 (6 bases). The germline gives CDR1 MNHEY, CDR2 SMNVEV (reference sequence). Trimming shortened V by 6 bases and J by 9 bases, and 24 bases separated the two germline ends. This CDR3 has 16 amino acids. In DNA, the CDR3 is TGTGCCAGCAGCATGGCGGGCGGGGTCCTAGTAGGTGAGCAGTTCTTC. Translating gives CASSMAGGVLVGEQFF.

The chain joins TRBV11-2 to TRBJ2-7, with D perhaps being TRBD1 or TRBD2 (5 bases each). Germline V CDR1 and CDR2: SGHAT, FQNNGV. The length of the CDR3 is 15 residues. V lost 5 bases and J 4 bases, leaving 18 bases between the germline ends. The DNA for the CDR3 is TGTGCCAGCAGCCCTAGAGGGGTGGGGGTTTACGAGCAGTACTTC. As protein: CASSPRGVGVYEQYF.

This clone was seen just once. The rearrangement links TRBV9 to TRBJ2-2; 9 nucleotides line up with TRBD1. The trim removed 3 bases at V and 6 bases at J, leaving 6 bases unmatched. Germline V CDR1 and CDR2: SGDLS, YYNGEE. This CDR3 is 15 amino acids long. CDR3 sequence reads: CASSDGQGTAGELFF. The DNA for the CDR3 is TGTGCCAGCAGCGACGGACAGGGGACGGCCGGGGAGCTGTTTTTT.

This chain uses TRBV4-3 with TRBJ2-1, with D tentatively TRBD1 or TRBD2 (5 bases each). In germline, CDR1 is LGHNA, CDR2 YSLEER. The CDR3 runs 16 residues. Trimming left V 1 base short and J 5 bases short, with 15 bases between. The CDR3 is CASSQAGTSSDNEQFF. For the CDR3, the DNA is TGCGCCAGCAGCCAAGCCGGGACCAGCAGTGACAATGAGCAGTTCTTC.

This chain connects TRBV18 to TRBJ2-7; 10 bases align to TRBD1. After removal of 5 bases from V and 5 bases from J, the junction contained 6 bases not matched to a gene. Germline V CDR1 and CDR2: KGHSH, LQKENI. The CDR3 consists of 14 residues. CDR3 DNA: TGTGCCAGCTCAGAAGGGACAGGGGCGAACGAGCAGTACTTC. Translation gives CASSEGTGANEQYF.

The V call is TRBV4-1, the J call TRBJ1-1, with D unresolved. From germline, CDR1 is MGHRA and CDR2 YSYEKL. Trimming took 0 bases from V and 1 from J, leaving 15 bases between them. The CDR3 contains 17 residues. The CDR3 DNA reads as TGCGCCAGCAGCCAAGATCCCCCCCCGACGGGGAACACTGAAGCTTTCTTT. Amino acid sequence: CASSQDPPPTGNTEAFF.

The chain is built from TRBV27 and TRBJ2-7, with 13 bases fitting TRBD2. The CDR3 spans 16 residues. The ends lost 5 bases at V and 1 base at J; junction bases unmatched: 5. Germline V gene sequence: CDR1 MNHEY, CDR2 SMNVEV (reference sequence). In nucleotides, the CDR3 is TGTGCCAGCAGTCTCGGACTAGCGGGAGTATCCTACGAGCAGTACTTC. It codes for CASSLGLAGVSYEQYF.

As for this clone: Distinct nucleotide sequences in the sample also encode this CDR3. The chain recombines TRBV5-8 with TRBJ1-1; 7 bases are a match to TRBD1. This CDR3 has 14 residues. The V gene end was trimmed by 0 bases and the J gene end by 1 base; junction bases not matched to a gene: 0. Germline V gene sequence: CDR1 SGHTS, CDR2 YDEGEE. In nucleotides, the CDR3 is TGTGCCAGCAGCTTGGGGACAGGGAACACTGAAGCTTTCTTT. Amino acid sequence: CASSLGTGNTEAFF.

This clone came up once. The V call is TRBV6-5, the J call TRBJ1-2; no firm D call. The CDR3 contains 14 residues. With 5 bases removed from V and 7 bases from J, the gap between germline ends came to 17 bases. The germline CDR1 and CDR2 sequences are MNHEY and SVGAGI. For the CDR3, the DNA is TGTGCCAGCAGTAATTCGCCCCGGCAAGGTGGCTACACCTTC. Translation gives CASSNSPRQGGYTF.

The rearrangement links TRBV5-8 to TRBJ2-1; possibly TRBD1 for D (6 bases). The CDR3 is made up of 16 amino acids. Germline V gene data show CDR1 as SGHTS and CDR2 as YDEGEE. Trimming took 6 bases from V and 0 from J, leaving 16 bases between them. The CDR3 reads CASTGTTVSSYNEQFF. The CDR3 DNA follows: TGTGCCAGCACCGGGACAACGGTTAGCTCCTACAATGAGCAGTTCTTC.

This rearrangement joins TRBV7-6 to TRBJ2-7; weak D call: TRBD1 (6 bases). The V and J ends lost 1 base and 6 bases respectively, with 16 bases between them. The CDR3 sequence is 15 residues long. CDR1 is SGHVS and CDR2 is FNYEAQ in the germline V gene. CDR3 in DNA: TGTGCCAGCAGCTTAGTTGCAGGGGTCACGGGCGAGCAGTACTTC. Translating it yields CASSLVAGVTGEQYF. The full variable domain, with the rest looked up from reference TRBV7-6 and TRBJ2-7, is GAGVSQSPRYKVTKRGQDVALRCDPISGHVSLYWYRQALGQGPEFLTYFNYEAQQDKSGLPNDRFSAERPEGSISTLTIQRTEQRDSAMYRCASSLVAGVTGEQYFGPGTRLTVT.

This chain joins TRBV7-9 and TRBJ2-7; TRBD1 agrees at 8 bases. V was pared by 5 bases and J by 0 bases, with 6 bases of the junction left unmatched. CDR3 length: 15 residues. The germline gives CDR1 SEHNR, CDR2 FQNEAQ (reference sequence). DNA for the CDR3: TGTGCCAGCAGCACCCGGGACAGGACCTCCTACGAGCAGTACTTC. Translated: CASSTRDRTSYEQYF.

This chain connects TRBV9 to TRBJ1-2; D not certain. V dropped 0 bases and J dropped 0 bases, with 12 bases sitting between them. CDR3 size: 16 residues. The germline CDR1 and CDR2 sequences are SGDLS and YYNGEE. The CDR3 sequence: CASSVGSGLPNYGYTF. The CDR3 region has the DNA TGTGCCAGCAGCGTAGGTTCAGGTCTCCCTAACTATGGCTACACCTTC.

This clone was picked up one time. V and J are TRBV4-3 and TRBJ2-2; no reliable D call. Trimming cost V 2 bases and J 0 bases, with 16 bases left between them. The germline CDR1 and CDR2 sequences are LGHNA and YSLEER. The CDR3 is 18 amino acids. CDR3 nucleotide sequence: TGCGCCAGCAGCCAAACCCCCCCCCGGTTCGCGAACACCGGGGAGCTGTTTTTT. Residues: CASSQTPPRFANTGELFF.

This chain uses TRBV15 with TRBJ1-5; tentative D call: TRBD1 (5 bases). Germline CDR1 is LNHNV and CDR2 is YYDKDF (reference sequence). The V gene lost 0 bases and the J gene lost 7 bases, with 16 bases spanning the gap. This CDR3 comprises 16 residues. DNA for the CDR3: TGTGCCACCAGCAGAGATCTTTTGGGGGTAGGGCAGCCCCAGCATTTT. Translation gives CATSRDLLGVGQPQHF. The complete variable domain, with remaining parts taken from reference TRBV15 and TRBJ1-5, reads DAMVIQNPRYQVTQFGKPVTLSCSQTLNHNVMYWYQQKSSQAPKLLFHYYDKDFNNEADTPDNFQSRRPNTSFCFLDIRSPGLGDTAMYLCATSRDLLGVGQPQHFGDGTRLSIL.

The chain employs TRBV6-5 and TRBJ2-7, with a weak D call TRBD1 (6 bases). Trimming pared 6 bases from V and 0 bases from J, leaving 12 bases between. The germline V gene has CDR1 MNHEY and CDR2 SVGAGI. The CDR3 is made up of 14 amino acids. CDR3: CASRTQGNSYEQYF. The CDR3 bases are TGTGCCAGCAGAACACAGGGAAACTCCTACGAGCAGTACTTC.

The V and J genes are TRBV10-2 and TRBJ2-4; 7 positions match TRBD1. Losses at the gene ends were 8 bases for V and 0 bases for J; bases not matched to a gene: 16. The germline V gene encodes CDR1 WSHSY and CDR2 SAAADI. This CDR3 contains 18 residues. The DNA for the CDR3 is TGCGCCAGCGCCGAAAGACAGGGTTCAAGAAGAGCCAAAAACATTCAGTACTTC. Translation: CASAERQGSRRAKNIQYF.

The gene calls are TRBV7-2 and TRBJ2-5; 7 positions match TRBD2. CDR3 length equals 14 residues. The V gene end was trimmed by 5 bases and the J gene end by 5 bases; junction bases not matched to a gene: 8. Germline V lookup: CDR1 SGHTA, CDR2 FQGNSA. This CDR3 is CASSPRGLLETQYF. CDR3 DNA sequence: TGTGCCAGCAGCCCTAGGGGACTATTGGAGACCCAGTACTTC. Full variable domain (outside the CDR3, taken from reference TRBV7-2 and TRBJ2-5): GAGVSQSPSNKVTEKGKDVELRCDPISGHTALYWYRQSLGQGLEFLIYFQGNSAPDKSGLPSDRFSAERTGGSVSTLTIQRTQQEDSAVYLCASSPRGLLETQYFGPGTRLLVL.

The chain links TRBV11-2 to TRBJ1-2, with D hard to call. The CDR3 consists of 13 residues. CDR1 and CDR2 (germline): SGHAT, FQNNGV. Trimming removed 3 bases from V and 6 bases from J, with 11 bases in between. Here the CDR3 DNA reads TGTGCCAGCAGCTTTATAGGGTGGGATGGCTACACCTTC. Translated, it gives CASSFIGWDGYTF.

The V and J genes are TRBV9 and TRBJ2-7; possible D gene TRBD1, 6 bases. Trimming removed 6 bases from V and 2 bases from J, with 15 bases in between. This CDR3 contains 14 residues. Germline assignment: CDR1 SGDLS and CDR2 YYNGEE. The CDR3 protein is CASIQQGFAYEQYF. CDR3 bases: TGTGCCAGCATTCAACAGGGCTTCGCCTACGAGCAGTACTTC.

The rearrangement uses TRBV30 and TRBJ1-2, with TRBD1 as a possible D gene (5 bases). The V end lost 3 bases, the J end lost 2 bases, and 16 bases lay between the germline ends. Germline CDR1 and CDR2: GTSNPN and SVGIG (reference sequence). CDR3 length: 15 amino acids. The CDR3 loop reads CAWSPLAGLNYGYTF. The CDR3 DNA sequence: TGTGCCTGGAGCCCCTTGGCGGGACTAAACTATGGCTACACCTTC.